Given below is one T cell receptor (beta chain) in context. Its target antigen remains unknown. Per-base qualities were not stored, and no clone one base away is much larger. This sample was taken from a study of blood T cells in healthy people across ages (dated by TCRdb to between 2014 and 2016). Context from the whole study: Template switching captured roughly one uniquely barcoded TCR beta cDNA molecule per two T cells in model experiments. Age-related changes in TCR beta repertoire diversity were measured in the study by deep sequencing normalized with unique cDNA molecular identifiers. The donors were divided into four age groups: young (average around 15 years), middle-aged (approximately 39), aged (around 59) and long-lived (more than 75). The study analyzed two additional independent replicas of 1 million unique cDNA reads from the same blood draw for two donors, one aged 18 to 29 and one aged 80 or older.

The roughly 39 donors, aged about 6 to 100 years, were systemically healthy Caucasian individuals from Russia. Each donor gave around 9.8 milliliters of peripheral blood, collected into EDTA-treated Vacutainer tubes. Ficoll-Paque density-gradient centrifugation was used to isolate PBMCs, with at least 6.5 million per sample. Trizol reagent was used to extract total RNA from PBMCs, with at least 6 micrograms per sample. For every donor, an aliquot of PBMCs went through flow cytometry to measure the percentages of naive CD45RAhigh/CD27high T cells. Libraries were constructed by 5' RACE. Sequencing was performed on an Illumina HiSeq 2500. The second PCR ran for about 6 to 12 cycles and used a J-beta primer mix along with a sample-barcoded 5' primer. Each TCR beta cDNA molecule received a unique molecular identifier from a template-switch 5' adaptor carrying 12 random nucleotides. Each sample yielded at least 3 million CDR3-containing paired-end reads. All of the RNA was converted into first-strand cDNA using the Mint cDNA synthesis kit, with a TRBC-specific oligonucleotide serving as the primer. After uracil-DNA glycosylase treatment, a first 18-cycle PCR used universal primers M1SS and BC2_uni_R on all cDNA. On the authors' methods: For normalization, 1 million high-quality reads were randomly selected from each sample, with every read carrying a distinct molecular identifier. Instead of being binned into consensus sequences, reads that shared molecular identifiers were thrown out. MiTCR, set to a Q25 quality threshold and the strictest error-elimination algorithm, was used for CDR3 identification, clonotype clustering and error correction. A nonparametric unseen species model with Euler transformation was used to estimate lower-bound total TCR beta diversity. Through fastp at Q25 and MiXCR, TCRdb rebuilt clones from the public reads, retaining in-frame beta chains. Duplicate CDR3 protein sequences are folded into a single record with the most common DNA and genes. Here the V and J calls rest on TCRdb's processing, not on the authors' analysis. This sample comprises 800,000 or so distinct CDR3 sequences, just under 25% of them detected only once. The top ten hold roughly 3.5% of the sample.

The CDR3 spans 15 residues, from the cysteine through the phenylalanine. Just the 45-base CDR3 DNA is kept, in frame starting at base 1. Deletion took 7 bases off V and 0 bases off J, with a span of 16 bases between the germline ends. Reading the germline V gene gives CDR1 SQVTM and CDR2 ANQGSEA. Paper-wide results and their limitations: Observed TCR beta diversity correlated strongly with the percentage of naive T cells measured by flow cytometry. Conclusive comparison of naive and antigen-experienced compartments was prevented by the profiling of bulk unsorted PBMCs. As age increased, observed TCR beta diversity per million T cells dropped in a roughly linear way, and a significant reduction was already evident by age roughly 40. Because donor CMV infection status was unknown, age-related changes in expanded clonotypes were potentially confounded. Compared with the aged group, the long-lived group had more naive CD4+ T cells, fewer expanded clones and increased TCR diversity, a pattern suggesting age selection. Estimates of total diversity based on one million sequenced T cells were considered lower bounds and underestimates.

This same sample was also taken into another study, of T cells of mothers and their children. The second study also describes: Nine systemically healthy Caucasian individuals, comprising three mothers and their six children, were included as donors. cDNA synthesis consumed the entire amount of extracted RNA, loaded at 1.5 ug RNA in each 15 ul reaction. In the second PCR, sample barcodes and 2-4 random nucleotides were introduced via the M1S primer. Over 9.5 million TCR beta CDR3 reads were obtained for each mother, and 3 million to 3.5 million reads were obtained for each child. Thymic selection similarly shapes TCR recombination output in related and unrelated pairs, with minor effect from inherited differences. Normalized repertoire overlap was always found to be slightly, but never significantly, higher in related mother-child pairs than in unrelated mother-child pairs. Persistent microchimeric T cell clones were not detected, at a sensitivity of 85 to 100 clones per million clonotypes. Deep NGS was used in the study to compare the TCR beta repertoires of mothers and children and to look for features that separate related mother-child pairs from unrelated individuals. Mothers averaged roughly 36 +/- 4 years of age and children averaged about 10 +/- 4 years. After adapter ligation was performed with NEBNext reagents, the libraries were sequenced on an Illumina HiSeq 2000 with 100+100 nt paired-end reads. To prevent cross-contamination, the mother and child libraries were prepared a month apart and were sequenced in separate runs. For each donor, between roughly 450,000 and 2,300,000 distinct TCR beta clonotypes were identified. Naive TCR beta clonotypes were estimated from low-frequency clonotypes matched to each donor's FACS-determined naive share, without sorting.

The sequenced sample consisted of blood. This receptor was identified in a boy aged 5-17 years in good health. The chain couples TRBV29-1 to TRBJ2-4; the D call is tentative, TRBD1 or TRBD2, as each matches 6 bases. The nucleotides are TGCAGCGCCCCGAGGGGGGCGGTAGCCAAAAACATTCAGTACTTC. It translates to CSAPRGAVAKNIQYF.